Included here is one T cell receptor (beta chain) sequence, with context. The target antigen is unknown. These data originate in a study of CD4+ T cells in melanoma. General observations from the study: Neoantigen-specific CD4+ T cells in melanoma reportedly had diverse differentiation states. A reported correlation linked neoantigen-specific CD4+ T cells to CD8+, macrophage and B cell function.

CDR1 is KGHSH, CDR2 LQKENI, per germline. V was clipped by 3 bases and J by 2 bases; unmatched bases: 6. The CDR3 loop spans 16 amino acids. Sequencing used immunoSEQ multiplex PCR; TCRdb keeps in-frame clones, though not all of them. Among 3,500 to 5,000 clones listed, more than 50% were seen once. The sequenced material came from cells from a culture (not recorded whether cultured in vitro). The sequence was obtained from a human donor with melanoma. This chain links TRBV18 with TRBJ2-5, with 10 bases matching TRBD2. The CDR3 nucleotides are TGTGCCAGCTCACCCACGACTAGCGGGTATCAAGAGACCCAGTACTTC. This translates into CASSPTTSGYQETQYF.